This entry lists 23 T cell receptor beta chains sequenced from one sample in a study of blood T cell repertoires in COVID-19. Assay used: immunoSEQ multiplex PCR; TCRdb lists only in-frame clones, some missing. The sample holds around 40,000 clones, around three quarters seen once. The sequenced sample was peripheral blood. These receptors all come from a man aged 80 or over with active or convalescent COVID-19.

The chain has TRBV6-5 and TRBJ2-3; 7 nucleotides align to TRBD2. The CDR3 totals 15 residues. J gave up 2 bases and V 4 bases, and 6 bases lay outside the gene matches. Germline CDR1 is MNHEY and CDR2 is SVGAGI. CDR3 DNA: TGTGCCAGCAGTTTGGGAGGGATTTACACAGATACGCAGTATTTT. It translates to CASSLGGIYTDTQYF.

This clone showed up just a few times. This chain joins TRBV3-1 (or the pseudogene TRBV3-2) and TRBJ1-1, with D unclear. Per germline, CDR1 LGHDT and CDR2 YNNKEL (reference sequence). CDR3 length: 14 amino acids. V lost 2 bases, J lost 2 bases, and 9 bases lay in between. The chain's CDR3 is CASSQFGENTEAFF. The CDR3 region has the DNA TGTGCCAGCAGCCAATTCGGGGAAAACACTGAAGCTTTCTTT.

The chain carries TRBV27 and TRBJ2-1; D gene ambiguous. The V end was cut by 3 bases, the J end by 1 base, with 4 bases between. Germline V gene sequence: CDR1 MNHEY, CDR2 SMNVEV (reference sequence). The CDR3 sequence is 13 residues long. In nucleotides, the CDR3 is TGTGCCAGCAGTTTCGGTTCCTACAATGAGCAGTTCTTC. This translates into CASSFGSYNEQFF.

The CDR3 DNA is TGTGCCAGCAGTTTAGGGGGGGCCGCTAACTATGGCTACACCTTC. As protein: CASSLGGAANYGYTF. This chain joins TRBV28 and TRBJ1-2; the D gene is possibly TRBD1 (6 bases). The CDR3 covers 15 residues. The germline V gene encodes CDR1 MDHEN and CDR2 SYDVKM. The V end was cut by 2 bases, the J end by 0 bases, with 10 bases between.

V and J are TRBV5-1 and TRBJ2-3, with TRBD2 as a possible D gene (6 bases). From germline, CDR1 is SGHRS and CDR2 YFSETQ. This CDR3 region has 16 residues. Trimming took off 3 bases at V and 3 bases at J, with 17 bases between the two ends. In DNA form, the CDR3 reads TGCGCCAGCAGCTCAGGACTAAGCGGTTTTACAGATACGCAGTATTTT. This sequence encodes CASSSGLSGFTDTQYF.

The chain is built from TRBV6-2 or TRBV6-3 and TRBJ1-4, with 9 positions matching TRBD1. The J segment lost 5 bases and the V segment lost 5 bases, leaving 6 bases of the junction unmatched. CDR1 is MNHEY and CDR2 is SVGEGT in the germline V gene. The CDR3 length is 15 residues. The CDR3 DNA reads as TGTGCCAGCAGTCGTCCCGGGACAGGGAATGAAAAACTGTTTTTT. Amino acids: CASSRPGTGNEKLFF.

This rearrangement joins TRBV5-6 to TRBJ1-5; tentative D call: TRBD1 (5 bases). V dropped 4 bases and J dropped 2 bases, with 16 bases sitting between them. CDR1 and CDR2 (germline): SGHDT, YYEEEE. There are 16 residues in the CDR3. The CDR3 nucleotides read TGTGCCAGCAGCCCTGGGCCGGGGGTAGGCAATCAGCCCCAGCATTTT. Amino acid sequence: CASSPGPGVGNQPQHF.

The chain uses TRBV28 and TRBJ1-2; tentatively, D is TRBD1 (5 bases). V was pared by 6 bases and J by 3 bases, with 20 bases between. Germline CDR1 reads MDHEN; CDR2 reads SYDVKM. This CDR3 has 16 amino acids. The CDR3 sequence is CASSPLTDNQDYGYTF. The CDR3 nucleotides read TGTGCCAGCAGCCCACTGACGGACAATCAAGACTATGGCTACACCTTC.

The chain has TRBV5-1 and TRBJ2-5; tentative D call: TRBD2 (6 bases). Germline assignment: CDR1 SGHRS and CDR2 YFSETQ. CDR3 size: 14 residues. The ends were cut back, 0 bases at V and 5 bases at J, with 11 bases in the middle. The CDR3 nucleotides read TGCGCCAGCAGCTTGGGGGGGGTCATGGAGACCCAGTACTTC. Translating it yields CASSLGGVMETQYF.

The V and J genes are TRBV19 and TRBJ2-1; TRBD2 aligns across 15 bases. The CDR3 contains 20 residues. The trim removed 3 bases at V and 2 bases at J, leaving 11 bases unmatched. Germline V gene data show CDR1 as LNHDA and CDR2 as SQIVND (reference sequence). CDR3 nucleotide sequence: TGTGCCAGTAGTATTGCTCGGACTAGCGGGGGGGCTAGGGCCTACAATGAGCAGTTCTTC. It is translated as CASSIARTSGGARAYNEQFF.

This clone has more than one count but fewer than ten. V gene TRBV9 combines with J gene TRBJ2-7; TRBD1 matches at 8 bases. The J segment lost 0 bases and the V segment lost 2 bases, leaving 4 bases of the junction unmatched. The CDR3 loop spans 15 amino acids. CDR1 and CDR2 (germline): SGDLS, YYNGEE. The CDR3 region has the DNA TGTGCCAGCAGCGTGGGACAGGCGTTCTCCTACGAGCAGTACTTC. Protein sequence: CASSVGQAFSYEQYF.

This clone showed up just a few times. This chain joins TRBV6-5 and TRBJ2-1; a weak D match, TRBD2 (5 bases). Per germline, CDR1 MNHEY and CDR2 SVGAGI. The CDR3 spans 15 residues. V was trimmed by 3 bases and J by 8 bases, leaving 17 bases between them. In DNA, the CDR3 is TGTGCCAGCAGTTATCGCACAAGTTTTAGCGATGAGCAGTTCTTC. Its translation: CASSYRTSFSDEQFF.

This clone was counted a few times. V is TRBV7-9 and J is TRBJ2-7; TRBD1 aligns across 9 bases. In germline, CDR1 is SEHNR, CDR2 FQNEAQ (reference sequence). Trimming took 1 base from V and 3 from J; bases not matched to a gene: 4. CDR3 length: 15 residues. DNA for the CDR3: TGTGCCAGCAGCTTAGGAGGGACAGGGCTCTACGAGCAGTACTTC. Its translation: CASSLGGTGLYEQYF.

The V gene is TRBV11-1, the J gene TRBJ2-5; 9 nucleotides line up with TRBD1. The germline CDR1 and CDR2 sequences are SGHAT and FQDESV (reference sequence). The CDR3 has 17 residues. Trimming removed 0 bases from V and 2 bases from J; junction bases left unmatched: 7. CDR3 residues: CASSLARGQGDQETQYF. The CDR3 nucleotides are TGTGCCAGCAGCTTAGCGAGGGGACAGGGAGATCAAGAGACCCAGTACTTC.

The rearrangement joins TRBV24-1 to TRBJ2-5, with TRBD2 identical over 10 bases. The V and J ends lost 10 bases and 5 bases, in that order; junction bases with no gene match: 6. The CDR3 contains 13 residues. Germline-derived CDR1 and CDR2 are KGHDR and SFDVKD. The CDR3: CATSSGSGETQYF. CDR3 nucleotides: TGTGCCACTTCTAGCGGGAGCGGCGAGACCCAGTACTTC.

This chain joins TRBV6-5 and TRBJ2-1; unclear D gene. V dropped 6 bases and J dropped 7 bases, with 10 bases sitting between them. The V gene's germline CDR1 is MNHEY and CDR2 SVGAGI. This CDR3 is 12 amino acids long. CDR3 sequence (DNA): TGTGCCAGCAGCCCCTGGCAAAATGAGCAGTTCTTC. Encoded protein: CASSPWQNEQFF.

This CDR3 is CASSLTTGGLTDTQYF. Here the CDR3 DNA reads TGTGCCAGCAGCTTAACTACGGGGGGCCTCACAGATACGCAGTATTTT. The rearrangement links TRBV7-3 to TRBJ2-3; D perhaps matches TRBD2 (7 bases). This CDR3 region has 16 residues. Germline CDR1 is SGHTA and CDR2 is FQGTGA. The V gene lost 0 bases and the J gene lost 2 bases, with 12 bases spanning the gap.

The CDR3 DNA follows: TGTGCCATCAGTGAGTCTGGCTACCAAGAGACCCAGTACTTC. Translation: CAISESGYQETQYF. This chain uses TRBV10-3 with TRBJ2-5, with D uncertain. Germline CDR1 ENHRY, CDR2 SYGVKD. V lost 0 bases to trimming and J lost 0 bases, with 5 bases between them. The CDR3 runs 14 residues.

This chain uses TRBV30 with TRBJ2-2, with D possibly matching TRBD2 (5 bases). The CDR3 contains 16 residues. Germline V lookup: CDR1 GTSNPN, CDR2 SVGIG (reference sequence). Trimming left V 7 bases short and J 3 bases short, with 21 bases between. CDR3 amino acids: CASPPPAGDYTGELFF. The CDR3 nucleotides read TGTGCCTCACCACCTCCTGCCGGGGATTACACCGGGGAGCTGTTTTTT.

This chain uses TRBV5-6 with TRBJ2-7; perhaps TRBD1 as D (5 bases). Trimming pared 3 bases from V and 3 bases from J, leaving 16 bases between. The CDR3 totals 15 residues. Germline V gene data show CDR1 as SGHDT and CDR2 as YYEEEE. DNA for the CDR3: TGTGCCAGCAGCTGGGGCCGGACAAGAGTCTACGAGCAGTACTTC. The encoded protein is CASSWGRTRVYEQYF.

In its sample, this clone was seen a few times. CDR3 nucleotides: TGTGCCAGCAGTTCCGGACAGGGGGCAGATACGCAGTATTTT. This translates into CASSSGQGADTQYF. This chain uses TRBV6-2 or TRBV6-3 with TRBJ2-3, with 10 bases aligning to TRBD1. V dropped 4 bases and J dropped 4; count of bases not matched to a gene: 2. The CDR3 extends over 14 amino acids. Germline CDR1 and CDR2: MNHEY and SVGEGT.

The V gene is TRBV2, the J gene TRBJ1-2, with D possibly matching TRBD1 (6 bases). Per germline, CDR1 SNHLY and CDR2 FYNNEI. This CDR3 has 12 amino acids. V lost 8 bases and J lost 2, with 9 bases in between. The DNA of the CDR3 is TGTGCCAGCGGGCAGGGGAACTATGGCTACACCTTC. Residues: CASGQGNYGYTF.

The J gene is TRBJ2-7, the V gene TRBV4-2, with D perhaps matching TRBD2 (5 bases). The CDR3 is made up of 14 amino acids. Germline-derived CDR1 and CDR2 are LGHNA and YNFKEQ. V shed 1 base and J shed 7 bases, with 14 bases lying between them. CDR3 protein: CASSQAVEDREQYF. DNA for the CDR3: TGTGCCAGCAGCCAAGCCGTGGAGGATCGGGAGCAGTACTTC.